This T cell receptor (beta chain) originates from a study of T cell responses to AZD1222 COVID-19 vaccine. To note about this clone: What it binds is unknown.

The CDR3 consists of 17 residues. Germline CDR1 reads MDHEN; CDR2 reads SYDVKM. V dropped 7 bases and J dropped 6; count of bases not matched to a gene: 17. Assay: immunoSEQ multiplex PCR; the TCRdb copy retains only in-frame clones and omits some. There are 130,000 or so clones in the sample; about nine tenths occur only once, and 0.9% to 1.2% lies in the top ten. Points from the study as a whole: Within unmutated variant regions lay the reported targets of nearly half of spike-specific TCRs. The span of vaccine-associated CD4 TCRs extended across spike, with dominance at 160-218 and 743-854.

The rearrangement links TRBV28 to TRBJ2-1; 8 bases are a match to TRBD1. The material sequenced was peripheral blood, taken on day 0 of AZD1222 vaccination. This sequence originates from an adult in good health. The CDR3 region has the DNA TGTGCCAGCACCTCTCTTCCAGGGGGCGCTGGCTTCAATGAGCAGTTCTTC. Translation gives CASTSLPGGAGFNEQFF.